Described below is a single T cell receptor (beta chain) sequence and its context. As yet, its antigen is unknown. The read finishes 3 residues shy of the CDR3 end, and the germline J gene is used to complete it. The repertoire was sequenced with immunoSEQ multiplex PCR; TCRdb's copy has only in-frame clones and lacks some. Across about 32,000 clones, the top ten clones capture about 6.1% of the sample. These data originate in a study of T cells in women clearing cervical HPV infection. Study as a whole: Blood came at first lesion visit for cases, post-clearance for controls. Broader study findings: Each sample's T-cell count was unknown, possibly confounding richness. Cases carried less TRBV6-7 than controls: approximately 0.1% versus 0.16%.

Germline V gene lookup returns CDR1 LGHNA and CDR2 YNFKEQ. J gave up 2 bases and V 1 base, and 6 bases lay outside the gene matches. CDR3 length: 16 residues. This receptor was taken from a woman between 18 and 70 years old with a cervical HPV16 infection that either progressed to CIN3+ or cleared (not recorded which). The sample consisted of blood buffy coat. This chain joins TRBV4-2 and TRBJ2-5; 8 bases are shared with TRBD2. CDR3 DNA (partial): TGTGCCAGCAGCCAAGTAGTGGCTAGCGGGCAAGAGACC. It encodes CASSQVVASGQET. The CDR3 reads in full as CASSQVVASGQETQYF.